This TCR beta chain was retrieved from a study of T cells in Graves' hyperthyroidism and ophthalmopathy (dated by TCRdb to about 2019). Concerning the study at large: Peripheral blood samples were taken at the time of initial diagnosis, prior to any treatment. In addition, the study compared T-cell repertoires in thyroid tissue and in blood from six Graves' hyperthyroidism patients. A discovery cohort of around 100 patients, about 40 with Graves' ophthalmopathy and 55 to 60 with stable Graves' hyperthyroidism, was used to find distinguishing TCR V-J signatures. TCR Vbeta CDR3 sequencing of 120 to 150 peripheral blood samples (more than 40 ophthalmopathy, 75 to 85 hyperthyroidism and about 17 progressor patients) is reported in the paper. The 95 to 100 discovery patients were randomly divided into training and test sets at a 7:3 ratio. Following sampling, methimazole starting at 30 mg daily was given to hyperthyroidism patients, and high-dose intravenous methylprednisolone was given to ophthalmopathy patients. Prospective prediction of ophthalmopathy was tested in an independent validation cohort consisting of fewer than 20 hyperthyroidism patients and 17 patients who later progressed to ophthalmopathy.

Amplification of TCR beta CDR3 regions was carried out from RNA transcripts. The first round of RT-PCR for the TCR CDR3 was performed with the HTBI primer set and the Qiagen OneStep RT-PCR kit. A second multiplex PCR round built the libraries, followed by size selection and purification. The libraries were sequenced on an Illumina HiSeq2000 using paired-end 100 bp reads. The original pipeline was this. Raw data were processed with SOAPnuke, discarding reads with adapters, uncalled bases, mean Phred below 15, or no exact constant-primer or identifier match. High-quality paired reads were merged using COPE v1.2.5, and each unique nucleotide sequence was defined as a clonotype. MiTCR v1.1 was used to align the clonotypes against IMGT TRBV, TRBD and TRBJ reference segments. The analysis included only V-J combinations with a frequency above 0.0001, which together covered about 99% of the repertoires. A TCS score was defined as the ratio of F50 (clonal expansion) to E x V (chaos), with BLOSUM62-based TCRdist applied between CDR3 peptides within each V-J. Welch's t-statistics and random forest reduced around 520 V-J features to about 12, which were used in a naive Bayes classifier (R e1071). The public reads were reprocessed in TCRdb via fastp at Q25 and MiXCR, keeping in-frame beta chains. Every CDR3 protein is listed once, alongside the most common genes and DNA of its rows. The V and J calls follow TCRdb's processing rather than the paper's. For this sample the table gives over 200,000 distinct CDR3 sequences, of which 14% to 15% were detected only once. Roughly 13% of the sample rests with the top ten.

Overall study results and their limits: During validation, the model predicted progression to ophthalmopathy a median of roughly 7.1 months ahead of onset, with just under 71% sensitivity and more than 72% specificity. Blood samples also contained most of the expanded thyroid clonotypes (frequency above 0.001), which suggests that blood repertoires may reflect thyroid immune responses. No statistical method was used to set the sample size in advance, and investigators knew the group allocation. Ophthalmopathy was separated from stable hyperthyroidism by a 13 V-J signature model, with over 85% sensitivity and approximately 84% specificity obtained in cross-validation and 80%/75% obtained in testing.

Hyperthyroidism patients were aged 18 to 65 years and newly diagnosed, with disease duration of less than 2 months. Exclusion was applied to patients with uncontrolled infections, other autoimmune diseases, pregnancy or lactation. Diagnoses relied on clinical symptoms, serum thyroxine and TRAb, thyroid ultrasound and orbital computed tomography. Blood from progressor patients was collected at the time of first diagnosis with hyperthyroidism, before any ophthalmopathy symptoms had appeared. Ficoll-Paque density gradient centrifugation was used to isolate PBMCs from 9.5 to 10 ml of fresh peripheral blood. Progressor patients were defined as those initially diagnosed with Graves' hyperthyroidism in whom ophthalmopathy developed during follow-up. Total RNA was extracted using Trizol reagent, and RNA quality was assessed on an Agilent 2100 Bioanalyzer. The germline ends are 12 bases apart after V is trimmed by 2 bases and J by 4 bases. Reading from cysteine to phenylalanine, the CDR3 counts 14 amino acids. Here the CDR3 DNA is all that survives: 42 bases in frame from base 1. The germline V gene gives CDR1 as WSHSY and CDR2 as SAAADI.

This clonotype was seen many times. The clone's antigen remains unknown. No base quality information exists; no much larger clone differs at one position. The rearranged chain carries TRBV10-2 and TRBJ2-7; the D gene lacks a confident call. The receptor was isolated from a woman aged 40 to 50 with Graves' hyperthyroidism that later progressed to Graves' ophthalmopathy. The specimen was blood. The CDR3 protein: CASSEDVEGYEQYF. The DNA sequence is as follows: TGCGCCAGCAGTGAGGATGTGGAAGGGTACGAGCAGTACTTC.